This T cell receptor beta chain was identified in a study of a mutant IDH1 vaccine in newly diagnosed glioma. For the study at large: Vaccination followed radiotherapy alone by 4-6 weeks, or accompanied temozolomide cycles. The study held visit V12 at week 35 and visit V13 at week 47.

Method: immunoSEQ multiplex PCR; TCRdb's copy keeps in-frame clones and lacks some. The repertoire includes 35,000 to 45,000 clones, about 83% of them detected once, and approximately 5.5% sits in the top ten. Regarding time point: week 35, safety follow-up. The investigators gave 300 ug of mutant IDH1 20-mer peptide in each vaccine dose, together with topical imiquimod. Patients, over weeks 1, 3, 5, 7, 11, 15, 19 and 23, received a total of eight vaccinations. As regards this clone: Its antigen is not identified.

This clonotype was sampled from a woman aged 45 to 65 with glioma. The starting material was PBMCs, obtained from a glioma patient whose treatment included an IDH1 peptide vaccine.

This CDR3 reads CASSLDTGGYTF. The DNA of the CDR3 is TGCGCCAGCAGCTTGGACACAGGGGGGTACACCTTC. This sequence joins TRBV5-1 and TRBJ1-2; 8 bases line up with TRBD1. Germline V gives CDR1 SGHRS, CDR2 YFSETQ. This CDR3 comprises 12 residues. V shed 0 bases and J 11 bases; nucleotides not matched to a gene: 3.